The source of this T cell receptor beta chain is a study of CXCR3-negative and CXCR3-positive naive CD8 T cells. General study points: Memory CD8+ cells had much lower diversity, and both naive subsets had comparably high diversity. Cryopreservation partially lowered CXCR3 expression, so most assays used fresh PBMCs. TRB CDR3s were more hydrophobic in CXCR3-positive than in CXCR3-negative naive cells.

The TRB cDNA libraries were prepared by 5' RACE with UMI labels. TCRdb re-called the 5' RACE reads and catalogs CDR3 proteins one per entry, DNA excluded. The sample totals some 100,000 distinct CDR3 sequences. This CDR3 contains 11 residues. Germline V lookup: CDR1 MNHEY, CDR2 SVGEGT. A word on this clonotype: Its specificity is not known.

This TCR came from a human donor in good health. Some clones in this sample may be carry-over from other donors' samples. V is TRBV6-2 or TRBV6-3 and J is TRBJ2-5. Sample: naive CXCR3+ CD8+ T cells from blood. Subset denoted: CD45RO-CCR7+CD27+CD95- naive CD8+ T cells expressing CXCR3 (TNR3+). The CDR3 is CASRIQETQYF.